The 12 T cell receptor beta chains below come from one sample, sequenced in a study of tumor-infiltrating lymphocytes in primary liver carcinoma. It was from around 20-30 mg of unsorted bulk tissue that RNA and DNA were co-extracted. A constant-region primer primed TCR beta cDNA synthesis from 500 ng of total RNA. Three nested multiplex PCR rounds, a slightly modified ARM-PCR, produced the libraries for TCR beta. TRBV1-TRBV30 forward primers paired with a C-beta reverse primer were used in the first two PCR rounds, which ran approximately 11 cycles each. TCRdb ran MiXCR on the multiplex PCR reads and lists one entry per CDR3 protein. Of under 50,000 distinct CDR3 sequences in the sample, about two thirds were seen once. Sequenced: liver tumor tissue from sampling region 5. Subset indicated: tumor region T5, tumor centre. All receptors come from a man between 40 and 49 years old with primary liver carcinoma and hepatitis B virus infection.

Concerning this clonotype: Sequence at one end of the junction differs from germline and may be a read error. The chain is built from TRBV30 and TRBJ2-3, with 13 bases matching TRBD2. This CDR3 comprises 17 residues. Germline lookup yields CDR1 GTSNPN and CDR2 SVGIG (reference sequence). CDR3 amino acids: CTWNPGLAGTFTDTQYF. The DNA of the CDR3 is TGTACCTGGAATCCGGGACTAGCGGGAACCTTCACAGATACGCAGTATTTT.

In regard to this clonotype: This is likely a read error, given that the CDR3 carries no conserved phenylalanine or tryptophan at its end. CDR3 sequence: CASSSAGPGDEQFL. CDR3 DNA sequence: TGTGCCAGCAGTTCAGCGGGCCCTGGGGATGAACAGTTCCTC. This chain joins TRBV11-2 and TRBJ2-1; D is perhaps TRBD2 (6 bases). Germline loops: CDR1 SGHAT, CDR2 FQNNGV. The CDR3 covers 14 residues.

The J gene is TRBJ1-1, the V gene TRBV12-3 or TRBV12-4; a possible D gene is TRBD1 (6 bases). The CDR3 sequence is 17 residues long. V was cut by 11 bases and J by 0 bases, with 25 bases left in between. Here the CDR3 DNA reads TGTGCCGTCAGTTCAGCCTGGGGGACATCAATGAACACTGAAGCTTTCTTT. It yields the protein CAVSSAWGTSMNTEAFF.

This chain uses TRBV7-3 with TRBJ2-2, with 12 bases fitting TRBD2. The V and J ends lost 4 bases and 4 bases, in that order; junction bases with no gene match: 1. Germline assignment: CDR1 SGHTA and CDR2 FQGTGA. The CDR3 sequence is 15 residues long. The CDR3 region is CASSSLAGGTGELFF. CDR3 nucleotide sequence: TGTGCCAGCAGCTCACTAGCGGGGGGCACCGGGGAGCTGTTTTTT.

The chain employs TRBV28 and TRBJ1-6, with D perhaps TRBD1 (5 bases). Germline loops: CDR1 MDHEN, CDR2 SYDVKM. V lost 7 bases, J lost 10 bases, and 23 bases lay in between. There are 16 residues in the CDR3. This CDR3 reads CASKCRDRVEESPLHF. The CDR3 DNA follows: TGTGCCAGCAAGTGCAGGGATAGGGTGGAGGAATCACCCCTCCACTTT.

Concerning this clonotype itself: The missing conserved phenylalanine or tryptophan at the end of this CDR3 makes a read error likely. This chain joins TRBV6-5 and TRBJ2-2, with D hard to call. The CDR3 loop spans 15 amino acids. Germline CDR1 reads MNHEY; CDR2 reads SVGAGI. CDR3 sequence: CDSSYAVDGTGELFV. The CDR3 nucleotides are TGTGACAGCAGTTACGCTGTGGACGGCACCGGGGAGCTGTTTGTT.

A note on this clonotype: This CDR3 fails to terminate in the conserved phenylalanine or tryptophan, so it likely reflects a read error. The DNA is omitted, as the CDR3 cannot be located on it reliably, and the CDR3 follows TCRdb's listing. This rearrangement joins TRBV28 to TRBJ2-7. The CDR3 spans 12 residues, counting both ends. CDR1 and CDR2 from the germline V gene are MDHEN and SYDVKM. The CDR3 sequence: CASSLMFGEHYI.

For this clonotype: It may be a read error: a sequence one base away is much more abundant. The genes are TRBV21-1 and TRBJ2-1; the table names TRBD1, a call not compared with the DNA. TRBV21-1 is an annotated pseudogene. The CDR3 is 13 amino acids. The CDR3 DNA is TGTGACAGCATTACCCCGAGGGGGAATGAGCAGTTCTTC. Its translation is CDSITPRGNEQFF.

As regards this clonotype: At one boundary the junction diverges from the germline segment, which might be a read error. V and J are TRBV6-5 and TRBJ1-5; possible D gene TRBD1, 5 bases. This CDR3 has 14 amino acids. Germline assignment: CDR1 MNHEY and CDR2 SVGAGI. DNA for the CDR3: TGTGCCAGCAATCCCCGGGACGATTCTCAGCCCCAGCATTTC. Protein product: CASNPRDDSQPQHF.

This clonotype has a count of ten or more. This chain connects TRBV2 to TRBJ2-7, with D perhaps given as TRBD1 or TRBD2 (5 bases each). The germline V gene has CDR1 SNHLY and CDR2 FYNNEI. This CDR3 spans 12 amino acids. Between the trimmed V and J ends, which lost 4 bases and 6 bases, there was a span of 10 bases. In DNA, the CDR3 is TGTGCCAGCAGTGTCCGGGGCGGCGAGCAGTACTTC. Amino acids: CASSVRGGEQYF.

Note on this clonotype: Mismatch with germline at one junction end may stem from a read error. The chain is built from TRBV6-6 and TRBJ2-7, with D perhaps TRBD2 (6 bases). The germline V gene encodes CDR1 MNHNY and CDR2 SVGAGI (reference sequence). The CDR3 spans 16 residues. The DNA of the CDR3 is TGTGCCAGCAGTTCCCGTACGGACGGGAGCTCCTACGGGCAGTACTTC. Its protein product is CASSSRTDGSSYGQYF.

This rearrangement joins TRBV10-3 to TRBJ2-7, with TRBD1 identical over 9 bases. The CDR3 has 19 amino acids. CDR1 and CDR2 from the germline V gene are ENHRY and SYGVKD. Losses at the gene ends were 5 bases for V and 13 bases for J; bases not matched to a gene: 30. In DNA form, the CDR3 reads TGTGCCATCAGTAAGTTCCCCCTCCATACCGGGACAGGGAACTATGAGAAATACTTC. This sequence encodes CAISKFPLHTGTGNYEKYF.